These T cell receptor beta chains were read from a single sample in a study of T cell responses to AZD1222 COVID-19 vaccine. Assay: immunoSEQ multiplex PCR; the TCRdb copy retains only in-frame clones and omits some. The table has about 100,000 clones, around 87% seen once; the top ten hold 4% to 5%. Sequences were derived from peripheral blood, sampled on day 0 of MenACWY control vaccination. The source of these receptors is an adult in good health. Each CDR3 is given with its conserved first and last residue. Fields, in order: V gene, J gene, CDR3 protein.

TRBV3-1/TRBV3-2	TRBJ1-6	CASHRGFMESYNSPLHF
TRBV5-1	TRBJ2-7	CASSWGGTGNEQYF
TRBV13	TRBJ1-4	CASSAGQGRIGNEKLFF
TRBV5-4	TRBJ2-7	CASSSGTGPYEQYF
TRBV7-9	TRBJ1-2	CASSSGLGSYTF
TRBV5-1	TRBJ1-2	CASTIGGGYGYTF
TRBV4-3	TRBJ1-1	CASSQDRTNTEAFF
TRBV9	TRBJ1-1	CASSDSPGGARTEAFF
TRBV19	TRBJ2-1	CASGAADNDEQFF
TRBV28	TRBJ1-5	CASSFQPQHF
TRBV5-6	TRBJ2-7	CASSSDRASEQYF
TRBV7-7	TRBJ2-5	CASSPTGPALQETQYF
TRBV28	TRBJ2-5	CASRLGGHQETQYF
TRBV2	TRBJ1-5	CASSEWEGISNQPQHF
TRBV18	TRBJ2-2	CASSPLRGVGTGELFF
TRBV5-1	TRBJ1-5	CASSSTGHGGPQHF
TRBV6-1	TRBJ2-5	CASSENGGLETQYF
TRBV11-3	TRBJ1-6	CASSLDYNSPLHF
TRBV6-5	TRBJ1-5	CASSYSMSPNQPQHF
TRBV7-3	TRBJ1-5	CASSGGDNQPQHF
TRBV9	TRBJ2-1	CASSVAGAENEQFF
TRBV2	TRBJ2-2	CASGRGLDGTGELFF
TRBV6-2/TRBV6-3	TRBJ1-1	CASSREARGTEAFF
TRBV6-2/TRBV6-3	TRBJ2-7	CASSYGRAYEQYF
TRBV18	TRBJ1-3	CASSPPGQPGNTIYF
TRBV14	TRBJ1-2	CASSPDNNYGYTF
TRBV27	TRBJ2-7	CASSWRQGGYEQYF
TRBV2	TRBJ1-5	CASTEDRGGNQPQHF
TRBV7-9	TRBJ1-2	CASSLPGRGGYTF
TRBV9	TRBJ2-1	CASSVGLAGANYNEQFF
TRBV11-2	TRBJ1-1	CASSFRALSEAFF
TRBV28	TRBJ2-7	CASRSSGPDSYEQYF
TRBV29-1	TRBJ1-2	CSVEGAGNFYGYTF
TRBV18	TRBJ2-7	CASSRGTSGIDEQYF
TRBV3-1/TRBV3-2	TRBJ2-1	CASSPPWWESSYNEQFF
TRBV5-1	TRBJ2-7	CASSPRTGGVYEQYF
TRBV7-2	TRBJ2-6	CASSQGPGSSGANVLTF
TRBV29-1	TRBJ2-2	CSVSTGGRFGELFF
TRBV30	TRBJ1-1	CAWGGHQGFGTEAFF
TRBV5-5	TRBJ2-4	CASSLGGDFDIQYF
TRBV6-2/TRBV6-3	TRBJ2-2	CASSLGTGITGELFF
TRBV4-1	TRBJ2-7	CASSQTGGPNEQYF
TRBV28	TRBJ1-1	CASSLSPGPANTEAFF